These 14 T cell receptor beta chains were all obtained from the same sample, sequenced in a study of T cell repertoires in cytomegalovirus infection. TCRdb recomputed calls from the reads with MiXCR, one row per CDR3 protein. The data contain 400,000 to 550,000 distinct CDR3 sequences, about 11% of them singletons. Sequencing input: PBMCs. The receptors stem from a human donor in good health (CMV status not recorded). Some clones in this sample may be carry-over from other donors' samples.

This clonotype was picked up many times. This chain connects TRBV28 to TRBJ2-3; possibly TRBD1 for D (5 bases). CDR1 MDHEN and CDR2 SYDVKM come from the germline V gene. V was cut by 7 bases and J by 3 bases, with 17 bases left in between. The CDR3 consists of 15 residues. Written as DNA, the CDR3 is TGTGCCAGCACCCTGGGCCAGGGTCGTACAGATACGCAGTATTTT. It yields the protein CASTLGQGRTDTQYF.

This clonotype was counted many times. The chain combines TRBV5-5 with TRBJ2-1; 9 bases line up with TRBD2. The V and J ends lost 7 bases and 0 bases, in that order; junction bases with no gene match: 17. Germline-derived CDR1 and CDR2 are SGHKS and YYEKEE (reference sequence). The CDR3 has 19 residues. The CDR3 is CASGLAPGLAGFSYNEQFF. DNA of the CDR3: TGTGCCAGCGGTTTGGCCCCGGGACTAGCTGGTTTCTCCTACAATGAGCAGTTCTTC.

This clonotype came up many times. The chain joins TRBV12-3 or TRBV12-4 to TRBJ1-1; perhaps TRBD1 as D (5 bases). Trimming took off 0 bases at V and 4 bases at J, with 9 bases between the two ends. The CDR3 length is 14 residues. CDR3 amino acids: CASSLAGEGTEAFF. DNA for the CDR3: TGTGCCAGCAGTTTAGCAGGGGAAGGCACTGAAGCTTTCTTT.

This clonotype was counted many times. The chain carries TRBV7-9 and TRBJ2-5; 8 bases fit TRBD2. V trimming: 3 bases; J trimming: 3 bases; junction bases outside the gene matches: 12. This CDR3 is 17 amino acids long. Germline assignment: CDR1 SEHNR and CDR2 FQNEAQ (reference sequence). The CDR3 loop is CASSLSVLAGLEETQYF. The DNA of the CDR3 is TGTGCCAGCAGCTTGTCAGTGCTAGCGGGTCTGGAAGAGACCCAGTACTTC.

This clonotype occurred many times. V usage is TRBV5-4 and J usage is TRBJ2-2; 9 bases match TRBD1. The CDR3 contains 14 residues. The germline V gene has CDR1 SGHNT and CDR2 YYREEE (reference sequence). V lost 4 bases, J lost 7 bases, and 5 bases stayed unmatched. The CDR3 DNA follows: TGTGCCAGCAGCGTACAGGGGGCCAGCGGGGAGCTGTTTTTT. Translation: CASSVQGASGELFF.

This clonotype was counted ten times or more. The chain uses TRBV7-9 and TRBJ2-7; D possibly corresponds to TRBD1 (5 bases). CDR3 length: 15 residues. Germline V gene data show CDR1 as SEHNR and CDR2 as FQNEAQ (reference sequence). Trimming cost V 0 bases and J 6 bases, with 15 bases left between them. CDR3 in amino acids: CASSLAGRVASEQYF. CDR3 DNA: TGTGCCAGCAGCTTAGCCGGCAGGGTAGCATCCGAGCAGTACTTC.

The chain joins TRBV10-3 to TRBJ2-5, with 10 bases aligning to TRBD2. Germline V lookup: CDR1 ENHRY, CDR2 SYGVKD. V trimming: 10 bases; J trimming: 0 bases; junction bases outside the gene matches: 14. This CDR3 comprises 17 residues. The CDR3 DNA sequence: TGTGCCACCCGGGTTGGGGCTAGCGGGGGATACCAAGAGACCCAGTACTTC. Protein product: CATRVGASGGYQETQYF.

This clonotype was seen more than once but under ten times. This chain links TRBV2 with TRBJ1-2; D remains unclear. Trimming pared 9 bases from V and 2 bases from J, leaving 16 bases between. CDR3 length equals 14 residues. CDR1 is SNHLY, CDR2 FYNNEI, per germline. The CDR3 is CARDTQDGNYGYTF. In DNA, the CDR3 is TGTGCCAGAGACACGCAAGACGGAAACTATGGCTACACCTTC. Drawing the rest from reference TRBV2 and TRBJ1-2, the complete variable domain is EPEVTQTPSHQVTQMGQEVILRCVPISNHLYFYWYRQILGQKVEFLVSFYNNEISEKSEIFDDQFSVERPDGSNFTLKIRSTKLEDSAMYFCARDTQDGNYGYTFGSGTRLTVV.

The sample holds many counts of this clonotype. The genes are TRBV20-1 and TRBJ2-1; TRBD2 aligns across 10 bases. Looked up from germline, CDR1 is DFQATT and CDR2 is SNEGSKA (reference sequence). Trimming at V came to 4 bases and at J to 7 bases, leaving 4 bases not matched to a gene. The CDR3 covers 13 residues. CDR3 sequence: CSAILAGVNEQFF. DNA for the CDR3: TGCAGTGCTATCCTAGCGGGAGTTAATGAGCAGTTCTTC.

This clonotype was recorded many times. The chain carries TRBV5-4 and TRBJ2-7, with D perhaps TRBD2 (5 bases). The CDR3 sequence is 11 residues long. Trimming stripped 5 bases from V and 7 bases from J, with 10 bases between. Per the germline V gene, CDR1 is SGHNT and CDR2 is YYREEE (reference sequence). This chain's CDR3 is CASRAGGEQYF. CDR3 nucleotides: TGTGCCAGCAGGGCGGGCGGGGAGCAGTACTTC. Full variable domain (remainder filled in from reference TRBV5-4 and TRBJ2-7): ETGVTQSPTHLIKTRGQQVTLRCSSQSGHNTVSWYQQALGQGPQFIFQYYREEENGRGNFPPRFSGLQFPNYSSELNVNALELDDSALYLCASRAGGEQYFGPGTRLTVT.

The rearrangement links TRBV5-4 to TRBJ1-6; TRBD1 matches at 7 bases. V was clipped by 3 bases and J by 12 bases; unmatched bases: 3. Germline loops: CDR1 SGHNT, CDR2 YYREEE (reference sequence). The CDR3 consists of 12 residues. The CDR3 nucleotides are TGTGCCAGCAGCTCGACAGGGATACCCCTCCACTTT. Protein: CASSSTGIPLHF.

The chain is built from TRBV3-1 and TRBJ2-3, with TRBD2 matching over 7 bases. The CDR3 has 17 amino acids. Germline V gives CDR1 LGHDT, CDR2 YNNKEL (reference sequence). The V segment lost 0 bases and the J segment 4 bases; nucleotides outside the gene matches: 10. CDR3 in amino acids: CASSQDGGGILSDTQYF. CDR3 in DNA: TGTGCCAGCAGCCAAGATGGCGGGGGTATTCTATCAGATACGCAGTATTTT.

This clonotype showed up just a few times. The V call is TRBV7-9, the J call TRBJ1-5, with unresolved D. CDR3 size: 13 residues. The V end was cut by 5 bases, the J end by 8 bases, with 13 bases between. Germline loops: CDR1 SEHNR, CDR2 FQNEAQ (reference sequence). This chain's CDR3 is CASSPGPRKPQHF. The CDR3 nucleotides read TGTGCCAGCAGCCCTGGGCCTCGGAAGCCCCAGCATTTT.

V and J are TRBV20-1 and TRBJ2-7; D may match TRBD1 or TRBD2 (5 bases each). The CDR3 extends over 13 amino acids. V was cut by 1 base and J by 2 bases, with 9 bases left in between. Germline V gene data show CDR1 as DFQATT and CDR2 as SNEGSKA (reference sequence). CDR3 residues: CSARVGPAYEQYF. In DNA, the CDR3 is TGCAGTGCTAGAGTGGGACCTGCCTACGAGCAGTACTTC.